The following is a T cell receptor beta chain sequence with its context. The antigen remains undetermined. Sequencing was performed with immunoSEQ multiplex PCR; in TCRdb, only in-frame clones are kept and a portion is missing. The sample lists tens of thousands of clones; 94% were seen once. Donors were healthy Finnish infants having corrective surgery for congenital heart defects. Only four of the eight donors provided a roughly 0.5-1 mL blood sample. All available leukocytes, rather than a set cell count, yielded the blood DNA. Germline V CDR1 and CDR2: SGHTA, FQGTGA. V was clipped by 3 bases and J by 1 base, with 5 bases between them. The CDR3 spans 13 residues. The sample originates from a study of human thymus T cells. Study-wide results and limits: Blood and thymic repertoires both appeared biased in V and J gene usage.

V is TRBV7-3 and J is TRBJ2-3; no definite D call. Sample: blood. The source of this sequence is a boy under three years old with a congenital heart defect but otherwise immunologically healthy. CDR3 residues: CASSFTGTDTQYF. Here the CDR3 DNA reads TGTGCCAGCAGCTTTACGGGCACAGATACGCAGTATTTT.